Following are 12 T cell receptor beta chains from one sample sequenced in a study of blood T cell repertoires in COVID-19 (dated by TCRdb to 2018 to 2020). Libraries came from the immunoSEQ multiplex PCR assay. This is the immuneACCESS table as TCRdb keeps it, with only in-frame sequences that have V and J called. A part of the clones is gone; compared with another copy, unresolved V genes explain less than half, and the rest is unexplained. Counted in this sample were more than 85,000 clones; 86% of them appeared once. Less than 3.5% of the sample is held by the ten biggest clonotypes. The sequenced sample was PBMCs or T cells enriched from blood (not recorded which). The receptors were gathered from a woman between 50 and 59 years old who had recovered from COVID-19.

The chain employs TRBV6-5 and TRBJ1-2, with a possible D match to TRBD1 (6 bases). The V gene's germline CDR1 is MNHEY and CDR2 SVGAGI. V was cut by 10 bases and J by 4 bases, with 13 bases left in between. The CDR3 extends over 12 amino acids. As DNA, the CDR3 is TGTGCCATTCGGGACAACACCTATGGCTACACCTTC. Translation: CAIRDNTYGYTF.

The J gene is TRBJ1-2, the V gene TRBV19, with 9 bases fitting TRBD1. Germline trimming cut 4 bases from V and 4 bases from J; bases unmatched to any gene: 10. Germline CDR1 reads LNHDA; CDR2 reads SQIVND (reference sequence). The length of the CDR3 is 16 residues. CDR3 in amino acids: CASSTDAGQGSYGYTF. The CDR3 DNA reads as TGTGCCAGTAGTACCGACGCGGGACAGGGAAGCTATGGCTACACCTTC.

The V and J genes are TRBV27 and TRBJ1-1, with a tentative D call TRBD1 (6 bases). Germline-derived CDR1 and CDR2 are MNHEY and SMNVEV (reference sequence). The length of the CDR3 is 14 residues. Trimming shortened V by 2 bases and J by 4 bases, and 11 bases separated the two germline ends. The CDR3 DNA reads TGTGCCAGCAGTTTACGGGACATGGGCACTGAAGCTTTCTTT. Its translation is CASSLRDMGTEAFF.

V gene TRBV27 combines with J gene TRBJ2-7, with 8 bases that match TRBD1. From germline, CDR1 is MNHEY and CDR2 SMNVEV (reference sequence). This CDR3 is built from 15 residues. V lost 6 bases, J lost 4 bases, and 11 bases stayed unmatched. CDR3 in DNA: TGTGCCAGCAGGGGGACTTCGGGACAGGATTACGAGCAGTACTTC. This encodes CASRGTSGQDYEQYF.

This rearrangement joins TRBV7-6 to TRBJ2-5; the D is unclear. Trimming took 8 bases from V and 3 from J, leaving 19 bases between them. CDR1 and CDR2 from the germline V gene are SGHVS and FNYEAQ. The CDR3 is 15 residues long. The CDR3 region has the DNA TGTGCCAGCTCCTACGCCGGGTACTTGGAAGAGACCCAGTACTTC. It translates to CASSYAGYLEETQYF.

Written as DNA, the CDR3 is TGCAGCGTCAAAACAGGGCTCAATCAGCCCCAGCATTTT. As protein: CSVKTGLNQPQHF. The V call is TRBV29-1, the J call TRBJ1-5; a possible D gene is TRBD1 (6 bases). The CDR3 is 13 amino acids. Germline V gives CDR1 SQVTM, CDR2 ANQGSEA. Deletions cut 6 bases from V and 3 bases from J, with 12 bases between. Based on the CDR3 plus reference TRBV29-1 and TRBJ1-5, the full variable domain is SAVISQKPSRDICQRGTSLTIQCQVDSQVTMMFWYRQQPGQSLTLIATANQGSEATYESGFVIDKFPISRPNLTFSTLTVSNMSPEDSSIYLCSVKTGLNQPQHFGDGTRLSIL.

V usage is TRBV19 and J usage is TRBJ1-5, with a tentative D call TRBD1 (5 bases). The V end was cut by 5 bases, the J end by 0 bases, with 17 bases between. This CDR3 has 17 amino acids. CDR1 is LNHDA, CDR2 SQIVND, per germline (reference sequence). The chain's CDR3 is CASSPPQASHSNQPQHF. For the CDR3, the DNA is TGTGCCAGTAGTCCCCCACAGGCTTCTCATAGCAATCAGCCCCAGCATTTT.

This chain joins TRBV5-1 and TRBJ1-1; D call uncertain. The length of the CDR3 is 14 residues. V was cut by 0 bases and J by 0 bases, with 6 bases left in between. The germline gives CDR1 SGHRS, CDR2 YFSETQ. DNA for the CDR3: TGCGCCAGCAGCTTGGACGGTATGAACACTGAAGCTTTCTTT. Residues: CASSLDGMNTEAFF.

The rearrangement links TRBV27 to TRBJ1-4; the match to TRBD1 covers 9 bases. The CDR3 runs 16 residues. Trimming cost V 3 bases and J 6 bases; bases outside gene matches: 8. In germline, CDR1 is MNHEY, CDR2 SMNVEV (reference sequence). This CDR3 is CASSFAGQGSYEKLFF. The CDR3 bases are TGTGCCAGCAGTTTCGCAGGACAGGGGAGTTATGAAAAACTGTTTTTT.

The rearrangement joins TRBV5-6 to TRBJ1-2, with TRBD1 matching over 8 bases. The ends lost 4 bases at V and 4 bases at J; junction bases unmatched: 3. The V gene's germline CDR1 is SGHDT and CDR2 YYEEEE. CDR3 length equals 13 residues. This CDR3 reads CASSTTGAYGYTF. The CDR3 region has the DNA TGTGCCAGCAGCACGACAGGGGCCTATGGCTACACCTTC.

The chain employs TRBV27 and TRBJ1-5; D is ambiguous. V gave up 3 bases and J gave up 3 bases, with 6 bases separating them. CDR3 length: 13 residues. The V gene's germline CDR1 is MNHEY and CDR2 SMNVEV (reference sequence). CDR3 nucleotide sequence: TGTGCCAGCAGTTTCGACACCAATCAGCCCCAGCATTTT. Protein product: CASSFDTNQPQHF.

The V and J genes are TRBV19 and TRBJ2-7; D unclear. The CDR3 is 13 residues long. Germline CDR1 LNHDA, CDR2 SQIVND (reference sequence). Trimming took 6 bases from V and 1 from J, leaving 10 bases between them. The CDR3 reads CASSPPRSYEQYF. The CDR3 nucleotides read TGTGCCAGTAGCCCACCGAGATCCTACGAGCAGTACTTC.